The TCR beta chain described here comes from a study of CXCR3-negative and CXCR3-positive naive CD8 T cells. Regarding the study as a whole: CXCR3-positive naive cells had TRB CDR3s that were more hydrophobic than CXCR3-negative naive cells had.

In regard to this clonotype: As yet, its antigen is unknown.

Naive CD8+ T cells carried a CD45RO-CCR7+CD27+CD95- phenotype. This CDR3 region has 14 residues. CDR1 is SGHRS and CDR2 is YFSETQ in the germline V gene. It was by 5' RACE with UMI labels that the TRB cDNA libraries were prepared. Using the 5' RACE reads, TCRdb records one entry per CDR3 protein without DNA. Reported are tens of thousands of distinct CDR3 sequences; the ten largest clones contain around 0.58%. This clonotype originated in a human donor in good health. Some clones in this sample may be carry-over from other donors' samples. Sequences were obtained from naive CXCR3+ CD8+ T cells from blood. Subset of the sample: CD45RO-CCR7+CD27+CD95- naive CD8+ T cells expressing CXCR3 (TNR3+). This rearrangement joins TRBV5-1 to TRBJ2-3; there is no DNA to check the TCRdb D call of TRBD1. The CDR3: CASSPWRSGNTQYF.